The 8 T cell receptor beta chains in this list originate from one sample, sequenced in a study of regulatory T cells in long-lasting Graves disease. TCR beta libraries were built with iRepertoire HTBI primers and Arm-PCR of CDR3 regions. TCRdb passed the multiplex PCR reads through MiXCR, listing each CDR3 protein once. This table holds a few hundred thousand distinct CDR3 sequences, about 17% found once. Indicated time point: newly diagnosed GD, antithyroid drugs for less than 3 months. RNA isolated from PBMCs was used to make the TCR library. The same data also contributed to another study, on T cells in Graves' hyperthyroidism and ophthalmopathy.

This sample comprised peripheral blood mononuclear cells (PBMCs), obtained at new diagnosis, from a patient treated with antithyroid drugs. The receptors were sampled from a woman aged 25 to 39 with Graves disease.

In its sample, this clonotype was seen many times. This chain joins TRBV14 and TRBJ2-3; a weak D match, TRBD2 (7 bases). The germline V gene has CDR1 SGHDN and CDR2 FVKESK. V gave up 1 base and J gave up 2 bases, with 19 bases separating them. This CDR3 has 18 residues. The CDR3 region is CASSQGPYWRGHTDTQYF. CDR3 in DNA: TGTGCCAGCAGCCAAGGCCCCTACTGGCGGGGGCACACAGATACGCAGTATTTT.

Many counts were recorded for this clonotype. The chain uses TRBV4-1 and TRBJ1-2; D is unresolved. Per germline, CDR1 MGHRA and CDR2 YSYEKL. CDR3 length: 15 residues. Trimming cost V 0 bases and J 6 bases, with 14 bases left between them. CDR3 sequence: CASSQDGNREDGYTF. The CDR3 region has the DNA TGCGCCAGCAGCCAAGATGGAAATAGGGAGGATGGCTACACCTTC.

This clonotype was seen repeatedly, ten times or more. The gene calls are TRBV29-1 and TRBJ1-1; D gene ambiguous. V was trimmed by 5 bases and J by 3 bases, leaving 16 bases between them. This CDR3 is built from 14 residues. Germline V gene data show CDR1 as SQVTM and CDR2 as ANQGSEA. The CDR3 region has the DNA TGCAGCGTTCGGGTGGGGATGGAGGACACTGAAGCTTTCTTT. Encoded protein: CSVRVGMEDTEAFF.

This clonotype was counted many times. The CDR3: CASSLKAGLDTEAFF. CDR3 sequence (DNA): TGTGCCAGCAGCCTAAAAGCGGGGCTCGACACTGAAGCTTTCTTT. The rearrangement joins TRBV7-2 to TRBJ1-1; maybe TRBD1 (5 bases). CDR1 SGHTA and CDR2 FQGNSA come from the germline V gene. The V end lost 5 bases, the J end lost 3 bases, and 16 bases lay between the germline ends. The CDR3 consists of 15 residues.

The chain uses TRBV9 and TRBJ1-2, with D unresolved. Trimming left V 3 bases short and J 4 bases short, with 7 bases between. The CDR3 runs 12 residues. The germline V gene encodes CDR1 SGDLS and CDR2 YYNGEE. The CDR3 DNA reads as TGTGCCAGCAGCGCGACGGCCTATGGCTACACCTTC. Amino acids: CASSATAYGYTF.

As for this clonotype: A far larger clone is off by one base, so a read error is likely. The chain uses TRBV2 and TRBJ1-1; 9 bases line up with TRBD1. Losses at the gene ends were 6 bases for V and 3 bases for J; bases not matched to a gene: 14. The CDR3 totals 17 residues. Per germline, CDR1 SNHLY and CDR2 FYNNEI. CDR3 in DNA: TGTGCCAGCAGCTTGATCGGTGGACAGGGGCTCGACACTGAAGCTTTCTTT. Translation: CASSLIGGQGLDTEAFF. The full variable domain, in which reference TRBV2 and TRBJ1-1 provide the parts outside the CDR3, is EPEVTQTPSHQVTQMGQEVILRCVPISNHLYFYWYRQILGQKVEFLVSFYNNEISEKSEIFDDQFSVERPDGSNFTLKIRSTKLEDSAMYFCASSLIGGQGLDTEAFFGQGTRLTVV.

This clonotype was counted at least ten times. V gene TRBV20-1 combines with J gene TRBJ2-5, with D perhaps TRBD1 (7 bases). The germline V gene encodes CDR1 DFQATT and CDR2 SNEGSKA (reference sequence). The CDR3 runs to 14 residues. V lost 4 bases and J 3 bases, leaving 15 bases between the germline ends. As DNA, the CDR3 is TGCAGTGCTACGACAGGGAGGTATGAAGAGACCCAGTACTTC. As protein: CSATTGRYEETQYF.

This clonotype has a handful of counts. The V and J genes are TRBV19 and TRBJ1-1; D is perhaps TRBD1 (5 bases). The CDR3 length is 15 residues. With 3 bases removed from V and 3 bases from J, the gap between germline ends came to 14 bases. Germline V gene data show CDR1 as LNHDA and CDR2 as SQIVND (reference sequence). As DNA, the CDR3 is TGTGCCAGTAGTATCGGGCAGGGAGGGTACACTGAAGCTTTCTTT. Its translation: CASSIGQGGYTEAFF.